This passage covers 16 T cell receptor beta chains from one sample sequenced in a study of CD8+CD57+ T cells in acquired aplastic anemia. Genomic DNA templated the TCR beta VDJ and CDR3 profiling. A single record per CDR3 protein comes from TCRdb applying MiXCR to the reads. Here the sample spans a few hundred thousand distinct CDR3 sequences, roughly 53% being singletons. Before being chosen for sequencing, patients had shown CD8+CD57+ cell expansion by flow cytometry. The sample was sorted CD4+, CD8+, or CD8+CD57+ T cells (not recorded which) from PBMCs. The receptors here all came from a human donor with aplastic anemia.

The chain uses TRBV25-1 and TRBJ2-7, with D perhaps TRBD2 (5 bases). V was pared by 1 base and J by 5 bases, with 9 bases between. The CDR3 has 13 residues. Germline V gene data show CDR1 as MGHDK and CDR2 as SYGVNS. The CDR3, as DNA: TGTGCCAGCAGTGAATTCGGGATCCACGAGCAGTACTTC. Translated, it gives CASSEFGIHEQYF.

At least ten counts were recorded for this clonotype. J is TRBJ1-5 and V is TRBV9, with 7 bases identical to TRBD1. Germline CDR1 and CDR2: SGDLS and YYNGEE. This CDR3 region has 14 residues. The J segment lost 6 bases and the V segment lost 0 bases, leaving 3 bases of the junction unmatched. CDR3 in DNA: TGTGCCAGCAGCGTAGGGCAGGGGGTTCAGCCCCAGCATTTT. Encoded protein: CASSVGQGVQPQHF. Full variable domain (outside the CDR3, taken from reference TRBV9 and TRBJ1-5): DSGVTQTPKHLITATGQRVTLRCSPRSGDLSVYWYQQSLDQGLQFLIQYYNGEERAKGNILERFSAQQFPDLHSELNLSSLELGDSALYFCASSVGQGVQPQHFGDGTRLSIL.

The chain employs TRBV5-1 and TRBJ2-2; 11 bases are a match to TRBD1. J gave up 4 bases and V 0 bases, and 5 bases lay outside the gene matches. Germline loops: CDR1 SGHRS, CDR2 YFSETQ. This CDR3 has 17 amino acids. In DNA, the CDR3 is TGCGCCAGCAGCTTGGTTGGACAGGGGGCTGGCACCGGGGAGCTGTTTTTT. Its translation: CASSLVGQGAGTGELFF.

This clonotype was seen at least ten times. The chain is built from TRBV20-1 and TRBJ1-6; D might be TRBD1 (5 bases). The CDR3 sequence is 14 residues long. The ends were cut back, 1 base at V and 8 bases at J, with 12 bases in the middle. The germline V gene encodes CDR1 DFQATT and CDR2 SNEGSKA (reference sequence). CDR3 DNA: TGCAGTGCTAGAGCCCGGGACCTCTATTCACCCCTCCACTTT. Amino acids: CSARARDLYSPLHF.

This clonotype appeared a few times. J is TRBJ2-5 and V is TRBV7-6; 13 bases align to TRBD2. J gave up 5 bases and V 3 bases, and 12 bases lay outside the gene matches. Germline V gene lookup returns CDR1 SGHVS and CDR2 FNYEAQ. CDR3 size: 18 residues. This chain's CDR3 is CASSLAPGTSGVVETQYF. CDR3 nucleotides: TGTGCCAGCAGCTTGGCACCCGGGACTAGCGGGGTTGTGGAGACCCAGTACTTC.

This clonotype has a count of ten or more. The chain links TRBV19 to TRBJ1-5, with no clear D. Between the trimmed V and J ends, which lost 0 bases and 7 bases, there was a span of 7 bases. Per the germline V gene, CDR1 is LNHDA and CDR2 is SQIVND (reference sequence). The CDR3 is made up of 13 amino acids. The CDR3 loop reads CASSIEGGQPQHF. The CDR3 nucleotides are TGTGCCAGTAGTATAGAGGGTGGCCAGCCCCAGCATTTT.

The V and J genes are TRBV5-1 and TRBJ2-7; D possibly corresponds to TRBD1 (6 bases). The CDR3 has 16 residues. Trimming removed 3 bases at V and 2 bases at J, with 18 bases between. Germline V gene lookup returns CDR1 SGHRS and CDR2 YFSETQ. CDR3 nucleotides: TGCGCCAGCAGCTCCCCGACAGGCCCCAATCCCTACGAGCAGTACTTC. It specifies CASSSPTGPNPYEQYF.

J is TRBJ2-1 and V is TRBV7-9; 12 bases fit TRBD2. The V gene end was trimmed by 5 bases and the J gene end by 7 bases; junction bases not matched to a gene: 6. From germline, CDR1 is SEHNR and CDR2 FQNEAQ (reference sequence). This CDR3 spans 15 amino acids. The chain's CDR3 is CASSPPTSGGNEQFF. The CDR3 DNA reads TGTGCCAGCAGCCCTCCGACTAGCGGGGGAAATGAGCAGTTCTTC.

This clonotype was picked up many times. The chain carries TRBV28 and TRBJ2-6; D possibly matches TRBD1 or TRBD2 (6 bases each). The CDR3 covers 13 residues. Germline CDR1 and CDR2: MDHEN and SYDVKM. Trimming removed 3 bases at V and 12 bases at J, with 12 bases between. As DNA, the CDR3 is TGTGCCAGCAGTTTGGGGGGCCGCACCGTCCTGACTTTC. Residues: CASSLGGRTVLTF.

With respect to this clonotype: A read error may explain this, as a much larger clone is one base away. The rearrangement joins TRBV5-1 to TRBJ2-7, with TRBD2 matching 13 bases. Trimming at V came to 4 bases and at J to 7 bases, leaving 8 bases not matched to a gene. The CDR3 contains 15 residues. Germline loops: CDR1 SGHRS, CDR2 YFSETQ. This chain's CDR3 is CASSPTSGGAGEQYF. CDR3 coding DNA: TGCGCCAGCAGCCCAACTAGCGGGGGGGCAGGAGAGCAGTACTTC.

This clonotype showed up many times. This chain uses TRBV6-4 with TRBJ1-2, with D possibly being TRBD1 (5 bases). Trimming took 7 bases from V and 4 from J, leaving 19 bases between them. Germline-derived CDR1 and CDR2 are MRHNA and SNTAGT. The CDR3 is 15 amino acids. CDR3 loop: CASTLGGRESYGYTF. In nucleotides, the CDR3 is TGTGCCAGCACCCTGGGGGGACGCGAGTCCTATGGCTACACCTTC.

The rearrangement uses TRBV7-2 and TRBJ1-2; 9 bases map to TRBD1. The CDR3 has 15 amino acids. Germline lookup yields CDR1 SGHTA and CDR2 FQGNSA. With V trimmed by 5 bases and J by 4 bases, 8 bases remained unmatched. CDR3 amino acids: CASSPGTGPSYGYTF. The CDR3 DNA reads as TGTGCCAGCAGCCCGGGGACAGGGCCGTCCTATGGCTACACCTTC.

This clonotype occurred many times. This chain connects TRBV15 to TRBJ2-6; TRBD1 agrees at 7 bases. This CDR3 has 15 amino acids. V dropped 4 bases and J dropped 0; count of bases not matched to a gene: 0. CDR1 and CDR2 from the germline V gene are LNHNV and YYDKDF (reference sequence). The chain's CDR3 is CATSTGGSGANVLTF. The CDR3 DNA reads as TGTGCCACCAGCACAGGGGGCTCTGGGGCCAACGTCCTGACTTTC.

CDR3 sequence reads: CASSFQAGQNTEAFF. The CDR3 DNA sequence: TGTGCCAGCAGCTTCCAAGCAGGGCAGAACACTGAAGCTTTCTTT. The chain has TRBV7-2 and TRBJ1-1, with a weak D call TRBD1 (5 bases). CDR3 length: 15 residues. Germline V gives CDR1 SGHTA, CDR2 FQGNSA. Between the trimmed V and J ends, which lost 3 bases and 1 base, there was a span of 12 bases.

In this sample, this clonotype turned up many times. This chain joins TRBV20-1 and TRBJ1-6; TRBD1 matches 9 bases. J lost 7 bases, V lost 5 bases, and 9 bases had no gene match. From germline, CDR1 is DFQATT and CDR2 SNEGSKA (reference sequence). The CDR3 is 15 amino acids. CDR3 nucleotides: TGCAGTGCTCTACAACCCGGGACAGGGAATTCACCCCTCCACTTT. It yields the protein CSALQPGTGNSPLHF.

This clonotype has a count of ten or more. The chain carries TRBV6-6 and TRBJ2-2, with 9 bases identical to TRBD1. Germline V gene lookup returns CDR1 MNHNY and CDR2 SVGAGI (reference sequence). Trimming cost V 8 bases and J 5 bases; bases outside gene matches: 6. The CDR3 loop spans 14 amino acids. The CDR3 here is CASGGQGPTGELFF. CDR3 bases: TGTGCCAGCGGGGGACAGGGACCGACCGGGGAGCTGTTTTTT.